This entry concerns a single T cell receptor beta chain. Its target antigen remains unknown. Within one base of it there is no much larger clone, and no base qualities were kept. Receptor amplification or capture employed PCR. TCRdb names Illumina HiSeq 2500 as the instrument used. Molecular barcoding was employed in the preparation of TCR libraries, with unique molecular identifiers being used to normalize TCRbeta repertoire quantification. The public reads were reprocessed in TCRdb via fastp at Q25 and MiXCR, keeping in-frame beta chains. Rows are combined by CDR3 protein, so each entry shows the most common genes and DNA. The sample table records 250,000 or so distinct CDR3 sequences; 20% to 30% of these occur just once. The ten largest clones add up to 4% to 5.5% of the sample. This sample was included in a study of T-cell reconstitution after alpha-beta-depleted transplantation in children (dated by TCRdb to about 2016). For context, the study as a whole: Using TCR repertoire profiling, the study followed T-cell immune reconstitution in a quantitative way in children after TCRalphabeta/CD19-depleted allogeneic hematopoietic cell transplantation.

The paper's findings and limits, for the study overall: The frequencies of hyperexpanded clones fell over the following months, and after one year, T-cell counts and TCRbeta diversity were mostly attributed to newly produced T cells. In some patients, the high TCRbeta diversity seen at day 60 was put down to recipient T cells and intrathymic progenitors that had survived conditioning. The apparently early recovery of alphabetaT-cell counts about two months after transplant reportedly depended on only several hundred rapidly expanded clones that came from non-depleted graft cells.

This sample's treatment or condition label indicates: allogeneic hematopoietic cell transplantation with graft depleted of TCRalphabeta T cells and CD19 B cells. TCRalphabeta/CD19-depleted allogeneic hematopoietic cell grafts were given to the transplant recipients, all of whom were children. Measured from the cysteine to the phenylalanine, the CDR3 is 13 residues long. This entry keeps only the CDR3 DNA: 39 bases, framed from base 1. CDR1 and CDR2, looked up from the germline V gene, are WSHSY and SAAADI. Relative to germline, V is 6 bases shorter and J is 7 bases shorter, with 15 bases between their ends.

The sequencing here drew on PBMCs, mostly from graft donor cells, taken 360 days after TCRalphabeta/CD19-depleted stem cell transplant. The origin of this receptor is a female patient aged 2-9 years who had a stem cell transplant for congenital amegakaryocytic thrombocytopenia, so the T cells may come from the graft donor. Here the chain combines TRBV10-2 and TRBJ1-2; the best D guess is TRBD1, with 5 bases matching. This receptor has the CDR3 CASSSQGKSGYTF. The nucleotide sequence reads as follows: TGCGCCAGCAGCTCTCAGGGAAAGTCTGGCTACACCTTC.